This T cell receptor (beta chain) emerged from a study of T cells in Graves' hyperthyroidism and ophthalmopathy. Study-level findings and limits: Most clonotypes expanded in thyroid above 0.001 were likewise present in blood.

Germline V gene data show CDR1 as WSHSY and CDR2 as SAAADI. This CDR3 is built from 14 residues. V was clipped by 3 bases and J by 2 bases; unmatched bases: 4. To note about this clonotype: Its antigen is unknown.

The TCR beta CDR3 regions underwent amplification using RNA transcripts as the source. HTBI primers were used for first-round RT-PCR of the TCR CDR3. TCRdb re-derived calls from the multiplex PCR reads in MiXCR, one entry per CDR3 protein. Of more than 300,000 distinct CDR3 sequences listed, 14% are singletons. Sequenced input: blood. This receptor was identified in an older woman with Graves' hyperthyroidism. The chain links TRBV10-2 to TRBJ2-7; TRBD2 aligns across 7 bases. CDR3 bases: TGCGCCAGCAGTGATATGGGAGGGACCTACGAGCAGTACTTC. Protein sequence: CASSDMGGTYEQYF.